The 20 T cell receptor beta chains given below trace back to one sample, sequenced in a study of T cells in Graves' hyperthyroidism and ophthalmopathy. Regions amplified from RNA transcripts were the TCR beta CDR3 regions. The HTBI primer set drove a first-round RT-PCR of the TCR CDR3. One entry per CDR3 protein, called by TCRdb with MiXCR from the multiplex PCR reads. The repertoire holds about 520,000 distinct CDR3 sequences, around a quarter seen once, with approximately 10% in the top ten. Material: blood. All receptors derive from a woman in her 30s with Graves' ophthalmopathy.

This clonotype was counted at least ten times. V is TRBV12-3 or TRBV12-4 and J is TRBJ2-7; 7 bases align to TRBD1. The CDR3 sequence is 16 residues long. V gave up 4 bases and J gave up 5 bases; unmatched junction bases: 14. The CDR3 DNA is TGTGCCAGCAGTTCCCCCTTCAAGACAGGGTCCAACGAGCAGTACTTC. The encoded protein is CASSSPFKTGSNEQYF.

CDR3 nucleotide sequence: TGCGCCAGCAGCTTAACGGACAGGGAAGCTTTCTTT. Translation gives CASSLTDREAFF. This sequence joins TRBV5-1 and TRBJ1-1; 7 bases are a match to TRBD1. Looked up from germline, CDR1 is SGHRS and CDR2 is YFSETQ. The CDR3 totals 12 residues. V dropped 2 bases and J dropped 8; count of bases not matched to a gene: 3.

This clonotype was recorded at least ten times. This may come from a read error, since a much larger clone is one base off. The J gene is TRBJ2-5, the V gene TRBV12-3 or TRBV12-4; D is unresolved. V lost 6 bases to trimming and J lost 2 bases, with 19 bases between them. CDR3 size: 16 residues. This CDR3 is CASSSSDLLAQETQYF. CDR3 DNA sequence: TGTGCCAGCAGCTCCTCGGACCTCCTGGCGCAAGAGACCCAGTACTTC.

On this clonotype: This may come from a read error, since a much larger clone is one base off. The genes are TRBV2 and TRBJ2-7; a possible D gene is TRBD1 (6 bases). The CDR3 is 14 residues long. V lost 6 bases to trimming and J lost 4 bases, with 16 bases between them. Germline V CDR1 and CDR2: SNHLY, FYNNEI. The CDR3 is CASRPDRRLYEQYV. The CDR3 DNA reads TGTGCCAGCAGGCCCGACAGGCGACTTTACGAGCAGTACGTC.

The chain combines TRBV27 with TRBJ2-5; 8 nucleotides agree with TRBD2. The J segment lost 4 bases and the V segment lost 1 base, leaving 2 bases of the junction unmatched. The germline gives CDR1 MNHEY, CDR2 SMNVEV (reference sequence). This CDR3 has 14 amino acids. CDR3 in amino acids: CASSLLGLAETQYF. The CDR3 region has the DNA TGTGCCAGCAGTTTATTAGGACTAGCAGAGACCCAGTACTTC.

This clonotype came up many times. This CDR3 reads CASSLTGTDANYGYTF. CDR3 DNA sequence: TGTGCCAGCAGCTTGACCGGGACCGATGCTAACTATGGCTACACCTTC. The chain couples TRBV7-3 to TRBJ1-2, with a tentative D call TRBD1 (5 bases). Germline V lookup: CDR1 SGHTA, CDR2 FQGTGA. The CDR3 extends over 16 amino acids. Trimming removed 3 bases at V and 0 bases at J, with 14 bases between.

This clonotype has at least ten counts. V and J are TRBV27 and TRBJ2-7, with D hard to call. CDR3 length: 15 amino acids. Trimming took 0 bases from V and 4 from J, leaving 13 bases between them. Germline-derived CDR1 and CDR2 are MNHEY and SMNVEV (reference sequence). CDR3 sequence reads: CASSLSQTEFYEQYF. CDR3 bases: TGTGCCAGCAGTTTATCCCAGACTGAATTTTACGAGCAGTACTTC.

Comment on this clonotype: A read error may explain this, as a much larger clone is one base away. The V call is TRBV20-1, the J call TRBJ1-1; D remains ambiguous. The CDR3 is 13 amino acids. V gave up 8 bases and J gave up 5 bases, with 18 bases separating them. Germline V lookup: CDR1 DFQATT, CDR2 SNEGSKA (reference sequence). The CDR3 nucleotides are TGCAGTTCTAACAGCGGCCTGGTGACTGAAGCTTTCTTT. This gives the protein CSSNSGLVTEAFF.

Many counts were recorded for this clonotype. V is TRBV20-1 and J is TRBJ1-5; D may be TRBD1 (6 bases). From germline, CDR1 is DFQATT and CDR2 SNEGSKA (reference sequence). The CDR3 runs to 14 residues. V was pared by 4 bases and J by 5 bases, with 15 bases between. CDR3 DNA: TGCAGTGCTATAGACACAGGGTCACATCAGCCCCAGCATTTT. Amino acid sequence: CSAIDTGSHQPQHF.

This clonotype has more than one count but fewer than ten. The chain is built from TRBV4-1 and TRBJ2-7; the match to TRBD1 covers 9 bases. CDR1 MGHRA and CDR2 YSYEKL come from the germline V gene. V was clipped by 6 bases and J by 4 bases; unmatched bases: 13. The CDR3 is 16 amino acids. CDR3 bases: TGCGCCAGCAGGACGATAAAGGGACAGGGTCGGTACGAGCAGTACTTC. The encoded protein is CASRTIKGQGRYEQYF.

In this sample, this clonotype turned up a few times. V is TRBV28 and J is TRBJ2-2; 9 nucleotides line up with TRBD2. The V gene's germline CDR1 is MDHEN and CDR2 SYDVKM. The ends lost 6 bases at V and 3 bases at J; junction bases unmatched: 5. The CDR3 covers 15 residues. CDR3 region: CASRSGRRDTGELFF. In DNA form, the CDR3 reads TGTGCCAGCAGAAGCGGGAGGAGGGACACCGGGGAGCTGTTTTTT.

This clonotype was found many times. The chain's CDR3 is CASRSGAVAGELFF. The CDR3 DNA is TGTGCCAGCAGATCGGGGGCGGTAGCCGGGGAGCTGTTTTTT. The chain employs TRBV27 and TRBJ2-2; tentatively, D is TRBD1 or TRBD2 (6 bases each). Trimming removed 6 bases at V and 6 bases at J, with 14 bases between. The CDR3 sequence is 14 residues long. Germline CDR1 is MNHEY and CDR2 is SMNVEV (reference sequence).

This clonotype was seen ten or more times. The V and J genes are TRBV20-1 and TRBJ1-2, with 9 bases fitting TRBD1. CDR1 is DFQATT, CDR2 SNEGSKA, per germline (reference sequence). V lost 5 bases to trimming and J lost 2 bases; unmatched junction nucleotides: 12. CDR3 length equals 16 residues. The CDR3 DNA sequence: TGCAGTGCTCCTAAAACTCCGGGACAGGGAAACTATGGCTACACCTTC. It specifies CSAPKTPGQGNYGYTF.

Many counts were recorded for this clonotype. The gene calls are TRBV28 and TRBJ1-2; weak D call: TRBD1 (5 bases). This CDR3 is built from 12 residues. V lost 4 bases, J lost 7 bases, and 10 bases lay in between. Looked up from germline, CDR1 is MDHEN and CDR2 is SYDVKM. This chain's CDR3 is CASSSQGIGYTF. In nucleotides, the CDR3 is TGTGCCAGCAGTTCTCAGGGCATTGGCTACACCTTC.

Remarks on this clonotype: A much larger clone is a single base away; this may be a read error. The V call is TRBV7-3, the J call TRBJ1-1; no firm D call. Germline V gene lookup returns CDR1 SGHTA and CDR2 FQGTGA. CDR3 length: 14 amino acids. DNA of the CDR3: TGTGCCAGCAACTTAACGATCGTTGGTGCTGAAGCTTTCTTT. Protein sequence: CASNLTIVGAEAFF.

This clonotype was detected ten times or more. The chain joins TRBV10-3 to TRBJ2-5; 10 nucleotides match TRBD1. Trimming cost V 0 bases and J 2 bases; bases outside gene matches: 0. The CDR3 sequence is 15 residues long. Germline V gene data show CDR1 as ENHRY and CDR2 as SYGVKD. This CDR3 is CAISESGQGQETQYF. The DNA for the CDR3 is TGTGCCATCAGTGAGTCGGGACAGGGGCAAGAGACCCAGTACTTC.

This clonotype was observed many times. The chain is built from TRBV11-1 and TRBJ2-7; D remains ambiguous. V was trimmed by 7 bases and J by 5 bases, leaving 15 bases between them. Germline loops: CDR1 SGHAT, CDR2 FQDESV (reference sequence). CDR3 length: 13 residues. The CDR3 bases are TGTGCCAGCAAGGCAGTGGTGAAGGACGAGCAGTACTTC. Translation: CASKAVVKDEQYF. The entire variable domain, with the rest obtained from reference TRBV11-1 and TRBJ2-7, is as follows: EAEVAQSPRYKITEKSQAVAFWCDPISGHATLYWYRQILGQGPELLVQFQDESVVDDSQLPKDRFSAERLKGVDSTLKIQPAELGDSAMYLCASKAVVKDEQYFGPGTRLTVT.

This clonotype was counted between two and nine times. The V call is TRBV20-1, the J call TRBJ2-7, with 16 bases aligning to TRBD2. There are 16 residues in the CDR3. CDR1 is DFQATT and CDR2 is SNEGSKA in the germline V gene (reference sequence). With 3 bases clipped from V and 2 bases from J, the junction kept 4 bases outside the gene matches. CDR3 loop: CSASSGLAGGPYEQYF. CDR3 nucleotides: TGCAGTGCTAGCTCGGGACTAGCGGGAGGGCCCTACGAGCAGTACTTC.

This clonotype was seen once. V gene TRBV6-1 combines with J gene TRBJ2-7, with TRBD2 matching over 9 bases. The germline V gene encodes CDR1 MNHNS and CDR2 SASEGT. This CDR3 contains 16 residues. Trimming cost V 2 bases and J 1 base; bases outside gene matches: 6. The DNA for the CDR3 is TGTGCCAGCAGTGAATGGGCGGGAGGGGGATCCTACGAGCAGTACTTC. Translation gives CASSEWAGGGSYEQYF.

There are a few counts of this clonotype. This chain joins TRBV6-2 or TRBV6-3 and TRBJ1-5; the D gene is possibly TRBD1 (5 bases). CDR1 MNHEY and CDR2 SVGEGT come from the germline V gene. The CDR3 loop spans 16 amino acids. V was pared by 4 bases and J by 0 bases, with 13 bases between. The CDR3 region is CASSFRQTYSNQPQHF. CDR3 in DNA: TGTGCCAGCAGTTTCCGACAGACCTATAGCAATCAGCCCCAGCATTTT.